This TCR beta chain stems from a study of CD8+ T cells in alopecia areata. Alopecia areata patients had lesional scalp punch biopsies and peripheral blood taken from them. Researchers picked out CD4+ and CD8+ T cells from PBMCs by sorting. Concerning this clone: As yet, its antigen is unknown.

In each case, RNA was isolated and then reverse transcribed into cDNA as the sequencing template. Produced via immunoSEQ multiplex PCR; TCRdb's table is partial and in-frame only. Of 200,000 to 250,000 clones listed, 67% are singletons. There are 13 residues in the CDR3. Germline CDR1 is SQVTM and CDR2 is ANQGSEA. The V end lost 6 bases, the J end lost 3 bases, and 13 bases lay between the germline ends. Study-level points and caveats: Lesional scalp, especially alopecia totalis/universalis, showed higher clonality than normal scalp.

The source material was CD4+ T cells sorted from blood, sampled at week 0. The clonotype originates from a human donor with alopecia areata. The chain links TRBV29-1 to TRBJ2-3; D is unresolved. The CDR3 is CSVGLILTDTQYF. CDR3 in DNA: TGCAGCGTCGGGTTGATCCTGACAGATACGCAGTATTTT.